This T cell receptor beta chain comes out of a study of T cells in Graves' hyperthyroidism and ophthalmopathy. In regard to this clonotype: A read error is possible here, since a much larger clone lies one base away.

CDR1 MNHEY and CDR2 SMNVEV come from the germline V gene (reference sequence). CDR3 size: 13 residues. There were TCR beta CDR3 regions amplified from RNA transcripts. RT-PCR in the first round (using the HTBI primer set) targeted the TCR CDR3. TCRdb passed the multiplex PCR reads through MiXCR, listing each CDR3 protein once. The top ten clones hold 30% to 35% of a sample with 350,000 to 400,000 distinct CDR3 sequences, 14% to 15% of them seen once. This chain links TRBV27 with TRBJ2-2; D remains unclear. Sequenced: blood. The receptor comes from a woman between 25 and 40 years old with Graves' hyperthyroidism. The CDR3 region is CARSLLVGGELFF. CDR3 sequence (DNA): TGTGCCAGAAGTTTACTTGTCGGCGGGGAGCTGTTTTTT.